One and the same sample provided the 18 T cell receptor beta chains below, sequenced in a study of breast tumors, draining lymph nodes, adjacent tissues. TCRdb processed the multiplex PCR reads anew with MiXCR; each CDR3 protein has one entry. The sample includes around 300,000 distinct CDR3 sequences, about 33% of them seen just once. Samples came from axillary lymph nodes draining the breast cancer. Sequencing was carried out using axillary lymph node tissue. The receptors originated from a female donor with breast cancer. Some clones in this sample may be carry-over from other donors' samples.

This clonotype was seen ten or more times. In DNA, the CDR3 is TGTGCCAGCAGCTTAGAAGGGCAAGAGACCCAGTACTTC. Amino acid sequence: CASSLEGQETQYF. The chain couples TRBV7-2 to TRBJ2-5, with D unclear. Trimming left V 1 base short and J 2 bases short, with 5 bases between. The V gene's germline CDR1 is SGHTA and CDR2 FQGNSA. The CDR3 consists of 13 residues.

The DNA of the CDR3 is TGTGCCAGCAGCTCTGGGATCAGGGCCTATGGCTACACCTTC. The encoded protein is CASSSGIRAYGYTF. The genes are TRBV11-1 and TRBJ1-2; D is possibly TRBD1 (5 bases). CDR3 size: 14 residues. Trimming took off 4 bases at V and 4 bases at J, with 13 bases between the two ends. Germline values: CDR1 SGHAT, CDR2 FQDESV (reference sequence).

Of note for this clonotype: One end of the junction varies from germline; a read error may be responsible. V is TRBV15 and J is TRBJ1-2; D is undetermined. Germline V gene data show CDR1 as LNHNV and CDR2 as YYDKDF (reference sequence). The length of the CDR3 is 13 residues. The DNA of the CDR3 is TGTGCCAGCAGCAGAGAGACATGGGCACGCTACACCTTC. The encoded protein is CASSRETWARYTF.

The chain is built from TRBV1 and TRBJ2-5; the DNA was not compared with TRBD2, the D call given in the table. TRBV1 is a recognized pseudogene. This CDR3 contains 13 residues. DNA for the CDR3: TGCCAGCAGCAGGGGACTGGACAAGAGACCCAGTACTTC. It is translated as CQQQGTGQETQYF.

The V and J genes are TRBV11-3 and TRBJ2-3; 14 nucleotides line up with TRBD2. Trimming removed 5 bases from V and 1 base from J; junction bases left unmatched: 5. This CDR3 spans 17 amino acids. Germline lookup yields CDR1 SGHNT and CDR2 YENEEA. The CDR3 DNA follows: TGTGCCAGCAGCCCGGGACTAGCGGGGGCTCGCACAGATACGCAGTATTTT. This codes for CASSPGLAGARTDTQYF.

This clonotype appeared many times. V is TRBV15 and J is TRBJ2-7, with D tentatively TRBD1 (7 bases). Trimming left V 2 bases short and J 4 bases short, with 21 bases between. CDR3 length: 17 amino acids. Germline CDR1 and CDR2: LNHNV and YYDKDF (reference sequence). DNA for the CDR3: TGTGCCACCAGCAGATCACCCCCGACAGGGAGGAGATACGAGCAGTACTTC. Protein sequence: CATSRSPPTGRRYEQYF.

This clonotype was detected ten times or more. The chain carries TRBV6-6 and TRBJ2-1, with 8 positions matching TRBD1. The CDR3 is made up of 17 amino acids. CDR1 and CDR2 from the germline V gene are MNHNY and SVGAGI (reference sequence). V gave up 6 bases and J gave up 2 bases; unmatched junction bases: 12. The CDR3 loop is CASRKDRGGPAYNEQFF. In DNA, the CDR3 is TGTGCCAGCAGGAAAGACAGGGGTGGTCCAGCCTACAATGAGCAGTTCTTC.

The CDR3: CASSALVRDRGGNEQYF. CDR3 nucleotides: TGCGCCAGCAGCGCCTTAGTGAGGGACAGGGGAGGCAATGAGCAGTATTTT. V is TRBV10-2 and J is TRBJ2-3; 10 nucleotides match TRBD1. CDR3 length equals 17 residues. In germline, CDR1 is WSHSY, CDR2 SAAADI. V trimming: 6 bases; J trimming: 11 bases; junction bases outside the gene matches: 20.

In this sample, this clonotype turned up many times. The chain is built from TRBV24-1 and TRBJ2-1; 12 nucleotides align to TRBD2. J was trimmed by 0 bases and V by 4 bases; bases with no gene match: 9. Germline V gives CDR1 KGHDR, CDR2 SFDVKD. This CDR3 has 19 amino acids. In DNA, the CDR3 is TGTGCCACCAGTGAGGGCGGACTAGCGGGAAAGAGCTCCTACAATGAGCAGTTCTTC. Amino acid sequence: CATSEGGLAGKSSYNEQFF.

This clonotype was seen at least ten times. The V gene is TRBV28, the J gene TRBJ1-6, with 9 bases matching TRBD1. The CDR3 has 16 residues. The J segment lost 7 bases and the V segment lost 5 bases, leaving 9 bases of the junction unmatched. CDR1 is MDHEN, CDR2 SYDVKM, per germline. CDR3 region: CASSRTTGGANSPLHF. DNA for the CDR3: TGTGCCAGCAGTAGAACTACAGGGGGCGCAAATTCACCCCTCCACTTT. The full variable domain, with the rest looked up from reference TRBV28 and TRBJ1-6, is DVKVTQSSRYLVKRTGEKVFLECVQDMDHENMFWYRQDPGLGLRLIYFSYDVKMKEKGDIPEGYSVSREKKERFSLILESASTNQTSMYLCASSRTTGGANSPLHFGNGTRLTVT.

V and J are TRBV20-1 and TRBJ2-4; 12 nucleotides match TRBD2. The CDR3 length is 12 residues. The V and J ends lost 5 bases and 7 bases, in that order; junction bases with no gene match: 0. Germline CDR1 and CDR2: DFQATT and SNEGSKA (reference sequence). CDR3 sequence (DNA): TGCAGTGCTGGACTAGCGGGGAACATTCAGTACTTC. Encoded protein: CSAGLAGNIQYF.

With regard to this clonotype: A read error may explain this, as a much larger clone is one base away. The chain is built from TRBV6-6 and TRBJ2-1; D may correspond to TRBD1 or TRBD2 (5 bases each). Germline CDR1 reads MNHNY; CDR2 reads SVGAGI (reference sequence). Trimming stripped 5 bases from V and 9 bases from J, with 14 bases between. The CDR3 loop spans 13 amino acids. DNA for the CDR3: TGTGCCAGCAGTCACGAGGGGTCGGGTGAGCAGTTCTTC. Amino acid sequence: CASSHEGSGEQFF.

For this clonotype: This CDR3 fails to terminate in the conserved phenylalanine or tryptophan, so it likely reflects a read error. The chain joins TRBV7-2 to TRBJ1-5; a possible D gene is TRBD1 (6 bases). Germline V gene lookup returns CDR1 SGHTA and CDR2 FQGNSA. This CDR3 has 14 amino acids. The DNA of the CDR3 is TGTGCCAGCAGCTTTGGGGGACACAATCGGCCCCAGCATCTT. Translating gives CASSFGGHNRPQHL.

This clonotype was picked up a small number of times. The chain employs TRBV18 and TRBJ2-5; 11 bases map to TRBD2. The CDR3 is 19 amino acids. Germline loops: CDR1 KGHSH, CDR2 LQKENI. V lost 3 bases to trimming and J lost 2 bases; unmatched junction nucleotides: 14. CDR3 DNA: TGTGCCAGCTCACCCCCGTTGTTAGCGGGAGGGAATCAGCAAGAGACCCAGTACTTC. Protein product: CASSPPLLAGGNQQETQYF.

This clonotype was seen repeatedly, ten times or more. The chain links TRBV19 to TRBJ2-7; TRBD1 matches 7 bases. Germline trimming cut 3 bases from V and 3 bases from J; bases unmatched to any gene: 11. The CDR3 is 16 amino acids. Germline loops: CDR1 LNHDA, CDR2 SQIVND (reference sequence). The chain's CDR3 is CASSMGTGTAYYEQYF. The CDR3 DNA sequence: TGTGCCAGTAGTATGGGGACCGGGACAGCCTACTACGAGCAGTACTTC.

This clonotype was recorded many times. The chain recombines TRBV19 with TRBJ2-5, with TRBD1 identical over 9 bases. After removal of 11 bases from V and 5 bases from J, the junction contained 3 bases not matched to a gene. CDR1 and CDR2 (germline): LNHDA, SQIVND (reference sequence). The CDR3 runs 11 residues. The CDR3 loop reads CAVTGGETQYF. The CDR3 DNA reads TGTGCCGTAACAGGGGGCGAGACCCAGTACTTC.

The chain is built from TRBV20-1 and TRBJ2-4, with 16 bases that match TRBD2. Germline trimming cut 4 bases from V and 4 bases from J; bases unmatched to any gene: 4. The CDR3 consists of 16 residues. CDR1 DFQATT and CDR2 SNEGSKA come from the germline V gene (reference sequence). CDR3 sequence: CSATLGLAGGKNIQYF. In DNA form, the CDR3 reads TGCAGTGCTACCTTGGGACTAGCGGGAGGGAAAAACATTCAGTACTTC.

A few counts support this clonotype. The V gene is TRBV3-1, the J gene TRBJ2-5; D is possibly TRBD1 (6 bases). Germline V gene data show CDR1 as LGHDT and CDR2 as YNNKEL (reference sequence). The CDR3 runs to 16 residues. V lost 2 bases, J lost 4 bases, and 17 bases lay in between. The CDR3 region is CASSQWTALGIETQYF. CDR3 bases: TGTGCCAGCAGCCAATGGACAGCCCTGGGCATAGAGACCCAGTACTTC.